Below, 31 T cell receptor beta chains from the same sample are listed, as sequenced in a study of cytomegalovirus exposure and HLA in healthy donors. Primers included in the PCR were 60 Vbeta and 13 Jbeta primers. The protocol was immunoSEQ multiplex PCR, while the TCRdb copy is restricted to in-frame clones and leaves out a portion. The sample records hundreds of thousands of clones, about 80% being singletons. Sequenced sample: PBMCs. The receptors originated from a woman in her fifties or sixties in good health and CMV-seropositive.

This CDR3 is CASSLDPGLAGSFSYEQYF. CDR3 nucleotide sequence: TGTGCCAGCAGCTTGGATCCGGGACTAGCGGGGAGTTTCTCCTACGAGCAGTACTTC. The genes are TRBV7-6 and TRBJ2-7; TRBD2 matches 13 bases. The germline CDR1 and CDR2 sequences are SGHVS and FNYEAQ. The V and J ends lost 3 bases and 0 bases, in that order; junction bases with no gene match: 11. There are 19 residues in the CDR3.

This clone was detected once. V and J are TRBV19 and TRBJ1-5, with a tentative D call TRBD1 (5 bases). V lost 5 bases and J lost 5, with 19 bases in between. The germline V gene has CDR1 LNHDA and CDR2 SQIVND (reference sequence). This CDR3 is built from 16 residues. The CDR3 reads CASSPPRDRGDQPQHF. CDR3 sequence (DNA): TGTGCCAGTAGTCCCCCGCGGGATAGGGGAGATCAGCCCCAGCATTTT. Combining the CDR3 with reference TRBV19 and TRBJ1-5 gives the whole variable domain DGGITQSPKYLFRKEGQNVTLSCEQNLNHDAMYWYRQDPGQGLRLIYYSQIVNDFQKGDIAEGYSVSREKKESFPLTVTSAQKNPTAFYLCASSPPRDRGDQPQHFGDGTRLSIL.

The chain recombines TRBV7-6 with TRBJ1-3, with 7 bases matching TRBD1. V lost 1 base, J lost 0 bases, and 3 bases stayed unmatched. In germline, CDR1 is SGHVS, CDR2 FNYEAQ. This CDR3 is 16 amino acids long. The CDR3 reads CASSLERTGSGNTIYF. The DNA for the CDR3 is TGTGCCAGCAGCTTAGAACGGACAGGCTCTGGAAACACCATATATTTT.

The genes are TRBV6-1 and TRBJ2-1, with D unresolved. There are 11 residues in the CDR3. V was clipped by 7 bases and J by 5 bases, with 6 bases between them. CDR1 is MNHNS, CDR2 SASEGT, per germline. The CDR3 DNA follows: TGTGCCAGCATTGATAACAATGAGCAGTTCTTC. Translation gives CASIDNNEQFF.

This sequence joins TRBV19 and TRBJ2-6; 10 bases align to TRBD1. This CDR3 is 17 amino acids long. Germline V gene lookup returns CDR1 LNHDA and CDR2 SQIVND (reference sequence). V was clipped by 8 bases and J by 0 bases; unmatched bases: 7. DNA for the CDR3: TGTGCCAGTGCCTCCGGGACAGGGGCCTCTGGGGCCAACGTCCTGACTTTC. Amino acids: CASASGTGASGANVLTF.

The chain joins TRBV5-1 to TRBJ2-5; a possible D gene is TRBD1 (5 bases). Per germline, CDR1 SGHRS and CDR2 YFSETQ. With 0 bases removed from V and 11 bases from J, the gap between germline ends came to 14 bases. The CDR3 runs to 13 residues. The CDR3 reads CASSLGRVGEQYF. The CDR3 nucleotides read TGCGCCAGCAGCTTGGGCAGGGTCGGAGAGCAGTACTTC.

This clone was detected once. The chain employs TRBV7-3 and TRBJ2-5; 7 nucleotides match TRBD1. Per the germline V gene, CDR1 is SGHTA and CDR2 is FQGTGA. CDR3 length: 15 amino acids. The V segment lost 5 bases and the J segment 4 bases; nucleotides outside the gene matches: 10. The CDR3 DNA follows: TGTGCCAGCAGCATGAAAACAGGGGTAACAGAGACCCAGTACTTC. Its translation: CASSMKTGVTETQYF.

The V call is TRBV10-1, the J call TRBJ2-5, with D maybe TRBD2 (6 bases). There are 15 residues in the CDR3. The V and J ends lost 6 bases and 11 bases respectively, with 25 bases between them. Germline CDR1 and CDR2: WNHNN and SYGVQD (reference sequence). CDR3 DNA sequence: TGCGCCAGCAGCGTACCGGGACGGAGCAGGGAGGAGCAGTACTTC. As protein: CASSVPGRSREEQYF.

The DNA of the CDR3 is TGTGCCAGCTCCCCCTTTGGGGAGTCCGAGACCCAGTACTTC. Translating it yields CASSPFGESETQYF. The V call is TRBV18, the J call TRBJ2-5, with a tentative D call TRBD2 (5 bases). V gave up 6 bases and J gave up 5 bases, with 16 bases separating them. Germline V lookup: CDR1 KGHSH, CDR2 LQKENI. The length of the CDR3 is 14 residues.

This chain uses TRBV4-2 with TRBJ2-5; perhaps TRBD2 as D (7 bases). CDR3 length: 16 amino acids. Germline V gives CDR1 LGHNA, CDR2 YNFKEQ. The ends were cut back, 0 bases at V and 5 bases at J, with 16 bases in the middle. The CDR3 reads CASSQDWGGAMETQYF. DNA of the CDR3: TGTGCCAGCAGCCAAGATTGGGGGGGGGCAATGGAGACCCAGTACTTC.

This clone has a single count. V and J are TRBV6-6 and TRBJ2-5; 9 bases line up with TRBD1. Germline assignment: CDR1 MNHNY and CDR2 SVGAGI (reference sequence). The CDR3 totals 15 residues. V trimming: 6 bases; J trimming: 4 bases; junction bases outside the gene matches: 9. This CDR3 reads CASRQGTGRRETQYF. CDR3 DNA: TGTGCCAGCAGACAGGGGACAGGGAGGCGAGAGACCCAGTACTTC.

V gene TRBV11-2 combines with J gene TRBJ2-1, with 15 bases fitting TRBD2. V shed 5 bases, J shed 8 bases, and the junction held 4 bases outside the gene matches. CDR3 length equals 15 residues. Per the germline V gene, CDR1 is SGHAT and CDR2 is FQNNGV. This CDR3 is CASSQGLAGGHEQFF. CDR3 in DNA: TGTGCCAGCAGCCAAGGACTAGCGGGAGGGCATGAGCAGTTCTTC. The entire variable domain, with the rest obtained from reference TRBV11-2 and TRBJ2-1, is as follows: EAGVAQSPRYKIIEKRQSVAFWCNPISGHATLYWYQQILGQGPKLLIQFQNNGVVDDSQLPKDRFSAERLKGVDSTLKIQPAKLEDSAVYLCASSQGLAGGHEQFFGPGTRLTVL.

The chain recombines TRBV5-4 with TRBJ2-3, with 11 bases matching TRBD2. This CDR3 comprises 16 residues. Germline V CDR1 and CDR2: SGHNT, YYREEE (reference sequence). Trimming at V came to 5 bases and at J to 2 bases, leaving 7 bases not matched to a gene. CDR3 loop: CASSTLAGGVTDTQYF. CDR3 nucleotide sequence: TGTGCCAGCAGTACCTTAGCGGGAGGGGTCACAGATACGCAGTATTTT.

This chain uses TRBV30 with TRBJ2-2; perhaps TRBD1 as D (6 bases). Looked up from germline, CDR1 is GTSNPN and CDR2 is SVGIG (reference sequence). The CDR3 contains 15 residues. Trimming shortened V by 5 bases and J by 0 bases, and 13 bases separated the two germline ends. CDR3 region: CAWQTGHSNTGELFF. The CDR3 DNA is TGTGCCTGGCAGACGGGACACTCGAACACCGGGGAGCTGTTTTTT.

This chain connects TRBV4-2 to TRBJ2-1; D is perhaps TRBD2 (5 bases). The CDR3 consists of 15 residues. CDR1 is LGHNA, CDR2 YNFKEQ, per germline. The V and J ends lost 7 bases and 0 bases respectively, with 13 bases between them. This CDR3 reads CASNEGGSSYNEQFF. In nucleotides, the CDR3 is TGTGCCAGCAACGAGGGCGGAAGCTCCTACAATGAGCAGTTCTTC.

This rearrangement joins TRBV7-6 to TRBJ2-1; 7 positions match TRBD2. The V gene's germline CDR1 is SGHVS and CDR2 FNYEAQ. With V trimmed by 3 bases and J by 0 bases, 8 bases remained unmatched. The CDR3 covers 17 residues. CDR3 protein: CASSLPPGGSSYNEQFF. The CDR3 coding sequence is TGTGCCAGCAGCTTGCCACCGGGGGGTTCCTCCTACAATGAGCAGTTCTTC.

The rearrangement uses TRBV6-5 and TRBJ2-1; no clear D gene. V was cut by 6 bases and J by 5 bases, with 5 bases left in between. Germline V gene data show CDR1 as MNHEY and CDR2 as SVGAGI. This CDR3 is built from 11 residues. The CDR3 is CASSLHNEQFF. CDR3 nucleotide sequence: TGTGCCAGCAGCCTTCACAATGAGCAGTTCTTC.

This clone was detected only a few times. The chain has TRBV7-3 and TRBJ2-7, with a weak D call TRBD1 (5 bases). The length of the CDR3 is 11 residues. Germline assignment: CDR1 SGHTA and CDR2 FQGTGA. With 6 bases removed from V and 6 bases from J, the gap between germline ends came to 9 bases. The CDR3 DNA follows: TGTGCCAGCAGTCTTACAGGCGAGCAGTACTTC. This sequence encodes CASSLTGEQYF.

The chain employs TRBV5-5 and TRBJ1-2; no definite D call. The V and J ends lost 1 base and 4 bases respectively, with 5 bases between them. The CDR3 consists of 12 residues. Germline lookup yields CDR1 SGHKS and CDR2 YYEKEE (reference sequence). CDR3 DNA sequence: TGTGCCAGCAGCTTGTCCAGCTATGGCTACACCTTC. Encoded protein: CASSLSSYGYTF.

The gene calls are TRBV18 and TRBJ2-6; 9 nucleotides agree with TRBD1. CDR1 and CDR2 from the germline V gene are KGHSH and LQKENI. CDR3 length: 17 amino acids. Trimming at V came to 1 base and at J to 0 bases, leaving 1 base not matched to a gene. CDR3 loop: CASSPRGQGSGANVLTF. In nucleotides, the CDR3 is TGTGCCAGCTCACCACGGGGACAGGGCTCTGGGGCCAACGTCCTGACTTTC. Using reference TRBV18 and TRBJ2-6 for the parts outside the CDR3, the full variable domain is NAGVMQNPRHLVRRRGQEARLRCSPMKGHSHVYWYRQLPEEGLKFMVYLQKENIIDESGMPKERFSAEFPKEGPSILRIQQVVRGDSAAYFCASSPRGQGSGANVLTFGAGSRLTVL.

J is TRBJ1-4 and V is TRBV7-9; TRBD1 matches 7 bases. This CDR3 spans 18 amino acids. The germline CDR1 and CDR2 sequences are SEHNR and FQNEAQ (reference sequence). J gave up 0 bases and V 5 bases, and 12 bases lay outside the gene matches. CDR3: CASSPAGTAIATNEKLFF. CDR3 coding DNA: TGTGCCAGCAGCCCAGCCGGGACAGCTATTGCAACTAATGAAAAACTGTTTTTT.

V usage is TRBV30 and J usage is TRBJ1-2, with D possibly matching TRBD1 (5 bases). V gave up 7 bases and J gave up 5 bases, with 23 bases separating them. The CDR3 loop spans 15 amino acids. In germline, CDR1 is GTSNPN, CDR2 SVGIG (reference sequence). The CDR3 protein is CALLPPGRVEYGYTF. DNA for the CDR3: TGTGCCTTACTCCCCCCGGGCAGGGTTGAGTATGGCTACACCTTC.

This clone was picked up one time. The chain has TRBV2 and TRBJ2-5; D possibly corresponds to TRBD1 (6 bases). The V gene's germline CDR1 is SNHLY and CDR2 FYNNEI. The CDR3 loop spans 13 amino acids. V dropped 3 bases and J dropped 4 bases, with 9 bases sitting between them. The CDR3 spells CASSEGRGETQYF. DNA for the CDR3: TGTGCCAGCAGTGAGGGCAGGGGAGAGACCCAGTACTTC.

The chain recombines TRBV5-1 with TRBJ1-3; weak D call: TRBD1 (6 bases). CDR3 size: 17 residues. CDR1 and CDR2 from the germline V gene are SGHRS and YFSETQ. Trimming took off 1 base at V and 0 bases at J, with 14 bases between the two ends. The CDR3 DNA sequence: TGCGCCAGCAGCTTGTTGGGGGCGATGAGCTCTGGAAACACCATATATTTT. Encoded protein: CASSLLGAMSSGNTIYF.

The chain is built from TRBV5-1 and TRBJ1-2; no definite D call. Trimming pared 0 bases from V and 8 bases from J, leaving 14 bases between. The germline CDR1 and CDR2 sequences are SGHRS and YFSETQ. This CDR3 contains 14 residues. Here the CDR3 DNA reads TGCGCCAGCAGCTTGGTTGCGGTTGACGGGGGCTACACCTTC. Translated, it gives CASSLVAVDGGYTF. Drawing the rest from reference TRBV5-1 and TRBJ1-2, the complete variable domain is KAGVTQTPRYLIKTRGQQVTLSCSPISGHRSVSWYQQTPGQGLQFLFEYFSETQRNKGNFPGRFSGRQFSNSRSEMNVSTLELGDSALYLCASSLVAVDGGYTFGSGTRLTVV.

In this sample, this clone turned up a few times. CDR3 in amino acids: CASSPTGSGEKLFF. The CDR3 DNA is TGTGCCAGCAGCCCGACAGGGTCAGGGGAAAAACTGTTTTTT. The chain employs TRBV9 and TRBJ1-4; 7 bases map to TRBD1. This CDR3 comprises 14 residues. With V trimmed by 4 bases and J by 8 bases, 8 bases remained unmatched. The germline gives CDR1 SGDLS, CDR2 YYNGEE. The complete variable domain, with remaining parts taken from reference TRBV9 and TRBJ1-4, reads DSGVTQTPKHLITATGQRVTLRCSPRSGDLSVYWYQQSLDQGLQFLIQYYNGEERAKGNILERFSAQQFPDLHSELNLSSLELGDSALYFCASSPTGSGEKLFFGSGTQLSVL.

The chain uses TRBV5-3 and TRBJ1-2; D is undetermined. TRBV5-3 is an ORF for which the function is uncertain. The CDR3 covers 12 residues. V lost 0 bases and J lost 8, with 8 bases in between. CDR3 DNA sequence: TGTGCCAGAAGCTTGGATCGAGAGGGCTACACCTTC. The encoded protein is CARSLDREGYTF.

This rearrangement joins TRBV7-2 to TRBJ2-5; TRBD1 matches at 7 bases. The CDR3 has 13 residues. In germline, CDR1 is SGHTA, CDR2 FQGNSA. Losses at the gene ends were 1 base for V and 11 bases for J; bases not matched to a gene: 7. In DNA form, the CDR3 reads TGTGCCAGCAGCTTAGAGGGGGCCTTAAAACAGTACTTC. Amino acid sequence: CASSLEGALKQYF.

The CDR3 region is CASSLGPGGAGGTDTQYF. The CDR3 DNA reads TGTGCCAGCAGCTTAGGACCAGGGGGCGCGGGAGGGACAGATACGCAGTATTTT. This chain links TRBV11-3 with TRBJ2-3; D might be TRBD2 (9 bases). Trimming left V 1 base short and J 3 bases short, with 20 bases between. Germline assignment: CDR1 SGHNT and CDR2 YENEEA. The CDR3 has 18 amino acids. The full variable domain, completed using reference TRBV11-3 and TRBJ2-3, is EAGVVQSPRYKIIEKKQPVAFWCNPISGHNTLYWYLQNLGQGPELLIRYENEEAVDDSQLPKDRFSAERLKGVDSTLKIQPAELGDSAVYLCASSLGPGGAGGTDTQYFGPGTRLTVL.

The chain employs TRBV5-5 and TRBJ2-1; D is unresolved. This CDR3 is built from 13 residues. Germline assignment: CDR1 SGHKS and CDR2 YYEKEE (reference sequence). V shed 2 bases and J shed 10 bases, with 13 bases lying between them. DNA of the CDR3: TGTGCCAGCAGCTTCAGTCCAGAGGTGGAGCAGTTCTTC. Its translation: CASSFSPEVEQFF.

The count of this clone is one. The CDR3 sequence is CASSLEGDLPQHF. As DNA, the CDR3 is TGTGCCAGCAGCTTAGAGGGGGATCTGCCCCAGCATTTT. The chain uses TRBV7-9 and TRBJ1-5, with D possibly matching TRBD1 (6 bases). Trimming took off 1 base at V and 9 bases at J, with 10 bases between the two ends. The germline V gene has CDR1 SEHNR and CDR2 FQNEAQ (reference sequence). The CDR3 runs 13 residues.